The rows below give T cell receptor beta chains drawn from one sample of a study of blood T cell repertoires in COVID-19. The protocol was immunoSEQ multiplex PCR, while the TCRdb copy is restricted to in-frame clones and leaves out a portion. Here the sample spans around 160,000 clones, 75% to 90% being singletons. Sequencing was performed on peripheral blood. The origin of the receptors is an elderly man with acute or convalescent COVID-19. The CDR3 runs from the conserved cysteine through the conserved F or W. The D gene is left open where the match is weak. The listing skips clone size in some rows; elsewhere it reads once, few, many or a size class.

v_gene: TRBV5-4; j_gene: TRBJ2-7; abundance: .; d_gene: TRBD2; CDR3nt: TGTGCCAGCAGCAACGGGGGGGAGGGGGTTGAGCAGTACTTC; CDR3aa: CASSNGGEGVEQYF
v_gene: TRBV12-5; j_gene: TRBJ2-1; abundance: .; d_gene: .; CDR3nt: TGTGCTAGTGGTTTTTTTTCGGGAGACGGTGAGCAGTTCTTC; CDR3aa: CASGFFSGDGEQFF
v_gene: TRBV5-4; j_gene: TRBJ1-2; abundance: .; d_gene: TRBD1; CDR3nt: TGTGCCAGCAGCTTGGAGGGGGCGAACTATGGCTACACCTTC; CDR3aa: CASSLEGANYGYTF
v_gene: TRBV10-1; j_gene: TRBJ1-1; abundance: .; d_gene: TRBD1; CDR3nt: TGCGCCAGCACTGATCGTACAGGGGGCGAAATTACTGAAGCTTTCTTT; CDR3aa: CASTDRTGGEITEAFF
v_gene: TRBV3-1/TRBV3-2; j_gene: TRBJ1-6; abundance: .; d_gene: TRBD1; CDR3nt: TGTGCCAGCAGCCGAGGGGGCTGGCTGGATTCACCCCTCCACTTT; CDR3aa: CASSRGGWLDSPLHF
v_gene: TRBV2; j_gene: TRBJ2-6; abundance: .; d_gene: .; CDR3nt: TGTGCCAGCAAAGACAGCCACTCTGGGGCCAACGTCCTGACTTTC; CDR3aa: CASKDSHSGANVLTF
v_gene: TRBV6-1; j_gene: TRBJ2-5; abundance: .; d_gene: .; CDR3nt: TGTGCCAGCAGTCAAGGGGCCTTGGGGCACCAAGAGACCCAGTACTTC; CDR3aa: CASSQGALGHQETQYF
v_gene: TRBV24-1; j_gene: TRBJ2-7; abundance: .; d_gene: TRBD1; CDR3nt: TGTGCCACCAGTGATTTGGCGGACAGGGCGTACGAGCAGTACTTC; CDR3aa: CATSDLADRAYEQYF
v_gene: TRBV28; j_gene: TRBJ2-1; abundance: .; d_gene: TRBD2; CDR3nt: TGTGCCAGCAGTCCCCTAGCGGGATCCACCTACAATGAGCAGTTCTTC; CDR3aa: CASSPLAGSTYNEQFF
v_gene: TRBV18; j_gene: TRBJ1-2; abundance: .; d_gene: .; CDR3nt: TGTGCCAGCTCACCTTGGGGCACAGCTAACTATGGCTACACCTTC; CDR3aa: CASSPWGTANYGYTF
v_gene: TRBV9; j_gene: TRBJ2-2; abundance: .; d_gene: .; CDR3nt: TGTGCCAGCAGCGCAGGGGCATCGAACACCGGGGAGCTGTTTTTT; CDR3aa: CASSAGASNTGELFF
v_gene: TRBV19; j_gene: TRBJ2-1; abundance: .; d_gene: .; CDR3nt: TGTGCCAGTAGTATAACGAGGATGAGATTCTCCTACAATGAGCAGTTCTTC; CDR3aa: CASSITRMRFSYNEQFF
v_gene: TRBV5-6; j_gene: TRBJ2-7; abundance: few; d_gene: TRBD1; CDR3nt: TGTGCCAGCAGCTGGACAGGGGGAGGCTACGAGCAGTACTTC; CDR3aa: CASSWTGGGYEQYF
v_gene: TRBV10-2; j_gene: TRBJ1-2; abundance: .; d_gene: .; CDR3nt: TGCGCCAGCAGTGATTTGGTTTTTCAGGGCTACACCTTC; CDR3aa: CASSDLVFQGYTF
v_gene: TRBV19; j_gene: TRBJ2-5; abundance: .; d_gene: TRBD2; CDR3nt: TGTGCCAGTAGTGATTCCGGGACTAATCGAGAGACCCAGTACTTC; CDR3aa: CASSDSGTNRETQYF
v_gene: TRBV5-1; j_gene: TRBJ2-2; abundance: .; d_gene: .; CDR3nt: TGCGCCAGCAGCTGGGGGGCCGGGGAGCTGTTTTTT; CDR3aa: CASSWGAGELFF
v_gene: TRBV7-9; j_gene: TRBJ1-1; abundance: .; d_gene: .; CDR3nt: TGTGCCAGCAGCTTGGGCCAGATGAACACTGAAGCTTTCTTT; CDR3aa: CASSLGQMNTEAFF
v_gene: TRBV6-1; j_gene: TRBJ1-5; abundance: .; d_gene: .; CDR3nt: TGTGCCAGCAGTGAAGACAGACGCTTCCAGCCCCAGCATTTT; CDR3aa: CASSEDRRFQPQHF
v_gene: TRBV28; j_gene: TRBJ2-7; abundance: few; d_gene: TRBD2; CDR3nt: TGTGCCAGCAGTGCGCCCGGGACTAGCGCCTACGAGCAGTACTTC; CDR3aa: CASSAPGTSAYEQYF
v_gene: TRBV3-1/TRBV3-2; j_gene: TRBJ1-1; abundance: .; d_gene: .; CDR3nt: TGTGCCAGCAGCCAAGGGCCTGGGCTGAACACTGAAGCTTTCTTT; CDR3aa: CASSQGPGLNTEAFF
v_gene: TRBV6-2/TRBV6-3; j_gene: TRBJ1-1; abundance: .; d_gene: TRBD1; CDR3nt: TGTGCCAGCAGTTACCGGGGCCCTGACAGGGTGAACACTGAAGCTTTCTTT; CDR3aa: CASSYRGPDRVNTEAFF
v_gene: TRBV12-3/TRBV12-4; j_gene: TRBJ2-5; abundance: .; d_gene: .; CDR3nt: TGTGCCAGCAGTCTTAGCGTCCAAGAGACCCAGTACTTC; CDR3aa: CASSLSVQETQYF
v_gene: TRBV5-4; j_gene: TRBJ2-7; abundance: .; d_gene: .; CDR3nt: TGTGCCAGCAGCCGTGGGGGGACTCGCTACGAGCAGTACTTC; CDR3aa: CASSRGGTRYEQYF
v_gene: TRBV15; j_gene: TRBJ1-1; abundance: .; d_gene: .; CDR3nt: TGTGCCACCACGCGCCGGACAAAGGACACTGAAGCTTTCTTT; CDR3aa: CATTRRTKDTEAFF
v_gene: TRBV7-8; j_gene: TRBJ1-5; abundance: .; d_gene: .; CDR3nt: TGTGCCAGCAGCTTAGTGAGAAGCAATCAGCCCCAGCATTTT; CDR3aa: CASSLVRSNQPQHF
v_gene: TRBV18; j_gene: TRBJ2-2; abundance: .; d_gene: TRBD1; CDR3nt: TGTGCCAGCTCACCGACCTTCCGATACAGGGGAACCGGGGAGCTGTTTTTT; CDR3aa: CASSPTFRYRGTGELFF
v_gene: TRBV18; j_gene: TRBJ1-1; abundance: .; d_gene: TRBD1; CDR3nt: TGTGCCAGCTCAAAGACAGGGGGGAACACTGAAGCTTTCTTT; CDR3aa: CASSKTGGNTEAFF
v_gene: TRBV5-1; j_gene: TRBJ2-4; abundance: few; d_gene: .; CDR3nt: TGCGCCAGCAGCCCAGGGGACGCAAAAAACATTCAGTACTTC; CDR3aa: CASSPGDAKNIQYF
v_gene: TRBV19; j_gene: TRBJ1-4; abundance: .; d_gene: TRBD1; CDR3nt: TGTGCCAGTAGTAGCGGGACAGTGAGCGAAAAACTGTTTTTT; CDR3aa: CASSSGTVSEKLFF
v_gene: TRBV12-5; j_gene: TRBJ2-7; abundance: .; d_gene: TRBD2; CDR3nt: TGTGCTAGTGGTCTCCCTTGGAGGGAGGGCCTCTACGAGCAGTACTTC; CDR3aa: CASGLPWREGLYEQYF
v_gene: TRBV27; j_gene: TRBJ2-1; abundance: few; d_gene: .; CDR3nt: TGTGCCAGCAGTTTGGAAGCGGGCCCCTACAATGAGCAGTTCTTC; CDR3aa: CASSLEAGPYNEQFF
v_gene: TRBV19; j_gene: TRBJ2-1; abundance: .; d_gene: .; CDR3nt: TGTGCCAGTAGTACCCCTCGAGGGGAGGAGTTTCTGGATGAGCAGTTCTTC; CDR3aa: CASSTPRGEEFLDEQFF
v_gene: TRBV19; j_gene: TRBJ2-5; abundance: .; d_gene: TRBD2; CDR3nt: TGTGCCAGTAGTATAAGGACTAGCGGGAGAGGTGGAGAGACCCAGTACTTC; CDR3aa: CASSIRTSGRGGETQYF
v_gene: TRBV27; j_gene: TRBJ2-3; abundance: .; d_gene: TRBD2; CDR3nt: TGTGCCAGCAGTCTAAGACTAGCTCCAGATACGCAGTATTTT; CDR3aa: CASSLRLAPDTQYF
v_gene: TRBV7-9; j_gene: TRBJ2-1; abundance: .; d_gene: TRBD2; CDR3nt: TGTGCCAGCAGCTTAGCGACTAGCGGGAATGAGCAGTTCTTC; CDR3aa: CASSLATSGNEQFF
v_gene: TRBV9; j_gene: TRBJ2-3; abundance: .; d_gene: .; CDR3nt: TGTGCCAGCACGGTCGTCACAGATACGCAGTATTTT; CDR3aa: CASTVVTDTQYF
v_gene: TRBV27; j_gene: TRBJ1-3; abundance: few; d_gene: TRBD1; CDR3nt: TGTGCCAGCAGCTCCGGGACAGGGATTGGAAACACCATATATTTT; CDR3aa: CASSSGTGIGNTIYF
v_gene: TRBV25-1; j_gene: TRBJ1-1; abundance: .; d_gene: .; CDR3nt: TGTGCCAGCAGAAAGGCAGGGGCGTACACTGAAGCTTTCTTT; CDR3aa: CASRKAGAYTEAFF
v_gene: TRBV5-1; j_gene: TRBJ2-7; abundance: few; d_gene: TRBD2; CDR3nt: TGCGCCAGCAGCTTGACTAGCGGGAGGAACGAGCAGTACTTC; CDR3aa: CASSLTSGRNEQYF
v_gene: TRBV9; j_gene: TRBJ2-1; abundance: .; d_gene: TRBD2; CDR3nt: TGTGCCAGCAGCGTAGAGGGTAGCGGGGGGGCGTATGAGCAGTTCTTC; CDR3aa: CASSVEGSGGAYEQFF
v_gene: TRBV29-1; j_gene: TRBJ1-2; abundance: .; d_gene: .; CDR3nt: TGCAGCGTTGGACAGAACTATGGCTACACCTTC; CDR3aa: CSVGQNYGYTF
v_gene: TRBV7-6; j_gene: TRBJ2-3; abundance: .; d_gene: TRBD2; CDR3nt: TGTGCCAGCAGCAAAATAGCGGGGGGGCGGACAGATACGCAGTATTTT; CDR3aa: CASSKIAGGRTDTQYF